This passage covers 5 T cell receptor beta chains from one sample sequenced in a study of regulatory T cells in long-lasting Graves disease. Arm-PCR with iRepertoire HTBI primers amplified the CDR3 regions for these TCR beta libraries. TCRdb re-analysed the multiplex PCR reads in MiXCR, keeping a single row per CDR3 protein. The repertoire holds 200,000 to 250,000 distinct CDR3 sequences, with roughly a fifth as singletons. Stated time point: newly diagnosed GD, antithyroid drugs for less than 3 months. TCR sequences were obtained from RNA taken from PBMCs. These data also featured in a second study, about T cells in Graves' hyperthyroidism and ophthalmopathy.

This specimen consisted of peripheral blood mononuclear cells (PBMCs), obtained at new diagnosis, from a patient treated with antithyroid drugs. These receptors all come from a woman in her thirties with Graves disease.

In this sample, this clonotype turned up many times. V usage is TRBV5-1 and J usage is TRBJ1-2, with a tentative D call TRBD1 (5 bases). Trimming took 7 bases from V and 8 from J, leaving 21 bases between them. The CDR3 consists of 14 residues. In germline, CDR1 is SGHRS, CDR2 YFSETQ. The chain's CDR3 is CASGGGDALGGYTF. The CDR3 bases are TGCGCCAGCGGTGGAGGGGACGCCCTAGGAGGCTACACCTTC.

V usage is TRBV4-1 and J usage is TRBJ1-1; D ambiguous. Trimming took 0 bases from V and 1 from J, leaving 12 bases between them. CDR1 MGHRA and CDR2 YSYEKL come from the germline V gene. This CDR3 is 16 amino acids long. The CDR3 coding sequence is TGCGCCAGCAGCCAAGATCTCTGGGCAGGGAACACTGAAGCTTTCTTT. It yields the protein CASSQDLWAGNTEAFF.

This clonotype was counted many times. The chain links TRBV30 to TRBJ1-2; D gene uncertain. V lost 2 bases and J 1 base, leaving 8 bases between the germline ends. Per the germline V gene, CDR1 is GTSNPN and CDR2 is SVGIG (reference sequence). This CDR3 spans 13 amino acids. CDR3 protein: CAWSPGSNYGYTF. Here the CDR3 DNA reads TGTGCCTGGAGTCCCGGCAGTAACTATGGCTACACCTTC.

This clonotype occurred many times. Its ends do not fully match the called genes, so a read error is possible. The chain couples TRBV16 to TRBJ2-7, with D tentatively TRBD1 (5 bases). The CDR3 has 12 amino acids. CDR1 KGHSY and CDR2 FQNENV come from the germline V gene. The CDR3 sequence is CASSQSRAPKDF. The CDR3 DNA follows: TGTGCCAGCAGCCAATCCAGGGCCCCTAAAGACTTC.

This clonotype has more than one count but fewer than ten. The CDR3 DNA is TGTGCCAGCAGTGGAAGCGGGGGGACCGGGGAGCTGTTTTTT. Translation gives CASSGSGGTGELFF. The chain has TRBV2 and TRBJ2-2; 9 bases line up with TRBD2. The CDR3 has 14 amino acids. Germline-derived CDR1 and CDR2 are SNHLY and FYNNEI. V shed 4 bases and J 5 bases; nucleotides not matched to a gene: 2. Together with reference TRBV2 and TRBJ2-2, the CDR3 gives the full variable domain: EPEVTQTPSHQVTQMGQEVILRCVPISNHLYFYWYRQILGQKVEFLVSFYNNEISEKSEIFDDQFSVERPDGSNFTLKIRSTKLEDSAMYFCASSGSGGTGELFFGEGSRLTVL.